This T cell receptor (beta chain) was observed in a study of T cell clones after liver transplantation. About the research overall: Immunosuppression withdrawal was tried within 2 years after liver transplantation in this trial. Timepoints were pre-transplant, pre-withdrawal, and after withdrawal was completed or failed.

The method was immunoSEQ multiplex PCR; TCRdb's version includes in-frame clones alone and lacks a portion of them. The table has fewer than 25,000 clones, over 70% seen once. The sequencing used CD8+ T cells from blood, collected before liver transplant. This sequence was found in a human donor who received a liver transplant.

CDR3 protein: CSVSGWHGGRTEAFF. Here the CDR3 DNA reads TGCAGCGTCAGCGGGTGGCACGGGGGACGAACTGAAGCTTTCTTT. The J gene is TRBJ1-1, the V gene TRBV29-1, with D maybe TRBD1 (5 bases). This CDR3 spans 15 amino acids. V was cut by 6 bases and J by 5 bases, with 22 bases left in between. Looked up from germline, CDR1 is SQVTM and CDR2 is ANQGSEA. The entire variable domain, with the rest obtained from reference TRBV29-1 and TRBJ1-1, is as follows: SAVISQKPSRDICQRGTSLTIQCQVDSQVTMMFWYRQQPGQSLTLIATANQGSEATYESGFVIDKFPISRPNLTFSTLTVSNMSPEDSSIYLCSVSGWHGGRTEAFFGQGTRLTVV.